These 19 T cell receptor beta chains were sequenced from one sample in a study of blood T cell repertoires in COVID-19. Generated by immunoSEQ multiplex PCR, the TCRdb table keeps only in-frame clones and is missing some. This table has some 270,000 clones, approximately 83% appearing once. The specimen was peripheral blood. The source is a woman in her sixties or seventies with acute or convalescent COVID-19.

The chain couples TRBV9 to TRBJ1-5; D not certain. Trimming stripped 0 bases from V and 3 bases from J, with 10 bases between. The CDR3 consists of 15 residues. CDR1 and CDR2 from the germline V gene are SGDLS and YYNGEE. The CDR3 protein is CASSVGVRNNQPQHF. DNA of the CDR3: TGTGCCAGCAGCGTAGGTGTCAGGAACAATCAGCCCCAGCATTTT.

The chain carries TRBV4-1 and TRBJ2-1; D gene unclear. Germline CDR1 MGHRA, CDR2 YSYEKL. V gave up 1 base and J gave up 4 bases, with 14 bases separating them. CDR3 size: 16 residues. The CDR3 reads CASSQGGSRAYNEQFF. The CDR3 DNA follows: TGCGCCAGCAGCCAAGGAGGCAGCAGAGCTTACAATGAGCAGTTCTTC.

This chain uses TRBV6-5 with TRBJ1-5, with D unclear. Germline CDR1 is MNHEY and CDR2 is SVGAGI. This CDR3 comprises 14 residues. V was pared by 8 bases and J by 4 bases, with 15 bases between. CDR3 bases: TGTGCCAGCTGGGTAGGAACAGTAAATCAGCCCCAGCATTTT. It translates to CASWVGTVNQPQHF.

The V gene is TRBV5-5, the J gene TRBJ1-5; 10 positions match TRBD1. V shed 0 bases and J 6 bases; nucleotides not matched to a gene: 9. Germline V CDR1 and CDR2: SGHKS, YYEKEE (reference sequence). The CDR3 length is 17 residues. In DNA form, the CDR3 reads TGTGCCAGCAGCTTGGTACACACCGGGACAGGGGTTCAGCCCCAGCATTTT. This encodes CASSLVHTGTGVQPQHF.

The chain has TRBV12-3 or TRBV12-4 and TRBJ2-7, with 11 positions matching TRBD1. Trimming removed 6 bases from V and 5 bases from J; junction bases left unmatched: 3. The CDR3 covers 13 residues. The CDR3, as DNA: TGTGCCAGCAGCCGGACAGGGGGCCACGAGCAGTACTTC. Residues: CASSRTGGHEQYF.

This clone came up once. The CDR3 region is CVRALEQGPSVNTEAFF. CDR3 in DNA: TGTGTCAGAGCTTTGGAACAGGGCCCCTCCGTGAACACTGAAGCTTTCTTT. V is TRBV7-5 and J is TRBJ1-1; TRBD1 is the table's D call and was not checked against the DNA. TRBV7-5 is a known pseudogene. The CDR3 sequence is 17 residues long.

The rearrangement uses TRBV5-5 and TRBJ1-6; 8 nucleotides align to TRBD1. Germline V lookup: CDR1 SGHKS, CDR2 YYEKEE (reference sequence). This CDR3 spans 15 amino acids. The junction had 12 bases not matched to a gene; V was cut back by 6 bases and J by 10 bases. CDR3 nucleotides: TGTGCCAGCACCCTACGGACAGGGAGGGACTCACCCCTCCACTTT. It specifies CASTLRTGRDSPLHF.

V gene TRBV19 combines with J gene TRBJ2-3, with D maybe TRBD2 (6 bases). Trimming removed 5 bases at V and 4 bases at J, with 22 bases between. Looked up from germline, CDR1 is LNHDA and CDR2 is SQIVND (reference sequence). The CDR3 contains 17 residues. The CDR3 reads CASSLRLGGLSADTQYF. The CDR3 coding sequence is TGTGCCAGTAGTCTCCGCCTAGGAGGGCTGAGTGCAGATACGCAGTATTTT.

The rearrangement joins TRBV29-1 to TRBJ2-6, with a possible D match to TRBD1 (7 bases). CDR1 SQVTM and CDR2 ANQGSEA come from the germline V gene. The CDR3 spans 17 residues. The V gene lost 8 bases and the J gene lost 0 bases, with 20 bases spanning the gap. The CDR3 DNA reads as TGCAGCATTGTGGGTAGGGGGGACAGCTCTGGGGCCAACGTCCTGACTTTC. This translates into CSIVGRGDSSGANVLTF.

V usage is TRBV2 and J usage is TRBJ1-5; no definite D call. V was clipped by 0 bases and J by 3 bases, with 12 bases between them. Germline loops: CDR1 SNHLY, CDR2 FYNNEI. This CDR3 has 16 amino acids. CDR3 amino acids: CASSEAAAGFNQPQHF. CDR3 DNA: TGTGCCAGCAGTGAAGCTGCGGCGGGCTTCAATCAGCCCCAGCATTTT.

The chain has TRBV9 and TRBJ2-1, with D maybe TRBD2 (5 bases). Germline V gene data show CDR1 as SGDLS and CDR2 as YYNGEE. With 4 bases removed from V and 6 bases from J, the gap between germline ends came to 11 bases. The CDR3 consists of 13 residues. The CDR3 loop is CASSNSAGNEQFF. In nucleotides, the CDR3 is TGTGCCAGCAGCAACTCGGCGGGCAATGAGCAGTTCTTC.

This clone appeared a single time. The chain links TRBV6-1 to TRBJ2-3; TRBD2 matches 11 bases. Germline V gene sequence: CDR1 MNHNS, CDR2 SASEGT. With 2 bases clipped from V and 6 bases from J, the junction kept 7 bases outside the gene matches. The CDR3 spans 16 residues. CDR3: CASSERIAGGGDTQYF. The CDR3 coding sequence is TGTGCCAGCAGTGAAAGAATAGCGGGAGGGGGGGATACGCAGTATTTT.

This clone showed up just once. The chain couples TRBV7-3 to TRBJ2-2; 8 nucleotides match TRBD2. This CDR3 has 15 residues. Trimming cost V 4 bases and J 1 base; bases outside gene matches: 2. The germline gives CDR1 SGHTA, CDR2 FQGTGA. The CDR3 bases are TGTGCCAGCAGCTCGCGGGGGGAGAACACCGGGGAGCTGTTTTTT. This translates into CASSSRGENTGELFF.

The chain is built from TRBV20-1 and TRBJ2-3; 8 bases agree with TRBD1. V was clipped by 5 bases and J by 9 bases; unmatched bases: 4. The CDR3 is 11 residues long. Germline CDR1 and CDR2: DFQATT and SNEGSKA (reference sequence). Here the CDR3 reads CSAARQGTQYF. In DNA, the CDR3 is TGCAGTGCTGCTCGACAGGGGACGCAGTATTTT.

The chain couples TRBV3-1 (or the pseudogene TRBV3-2) to TRBJ2-4, with 8 positions matching TRBD2. Germline lookup yields CDR1 LGHDT and CDR2 YNNKEL (reference sequence). This CDR3 is built from 15 residues. Losses at the gene ends were 4 bases for V and 1 base for J; bases not matched to a gene: 3. CDR3 residues: CASSPGGTAKNIQYF. CDR3 in DNA: TGTGCCAGCAGCCCGGGAGGGACGGCCAAAAACATTCAGTACTTC.

This chain links TRBV2 with TRBJ1-1; weak D call: TRBD1 (6 bases). The CDR3 spans 13 residues. Germline CDR1 and CDR2: SNHLY and FYNNEI. V was clipped by 8 bases and J by 5 bases, with 15 bases between them. CDR3 in DNA: TGTGCCAGCCGGGGACAAAGAAGGACTGAAGCTTTCTTT. Its translation is CASRGQRRTEAFF.

This CDR3 reads CASSPQVQEVGGELFF. CDR3 nucleotide sequence: TGCGCCAGCAGCCCTCAAGTCCAGGAGGTCGGTGGGGAGCTGTTTTTT. This chain joins TRBV5-1 and TRBJ2-2; D is possibly TRBD2 (5 bases). The CDR3 loop spans 16 amino acids. V was shortened by 4 bases and J by 8 bases, with 21 bases between the two germline ends. In germline, CDR1 is SGHRS, CDR2 YFSETQ.

The chain combines TRBV6-1 with TRBJ1-5; D is unresolved. V was clipped by 0 bases and J by 4 bases, with 19 bases between them. The CDR3 sequence is 18 residues long. Germline V lookup: CDR1 MNHNS, CDR2 SASEGT. CDR3 in DNA: TGTGCCAGCAGTGAAGCAATAGGTAGGCAGGCCCTGAATCAGCCCCAGCATTTT. This gives the protein CASSEAIGRQALNQPQHF.

The chain recombines TRBV2 with TRBJ1-4, with 9 bases that match TRBD1. Germline V lookup: CDR1 SNHLY, CDR2 FYNNEI. After removal of 6 bases from V and 4 bases from J, the junction contained 3 bases not matched to a gene. The CDR3 runs 14 residues. The CDR3 nucleotides read TGTGCCAGCAGGGTGGGACAGGGTAATGAAAAACTGTTTTTT. This codes for CASRVGQGNEKLFF.